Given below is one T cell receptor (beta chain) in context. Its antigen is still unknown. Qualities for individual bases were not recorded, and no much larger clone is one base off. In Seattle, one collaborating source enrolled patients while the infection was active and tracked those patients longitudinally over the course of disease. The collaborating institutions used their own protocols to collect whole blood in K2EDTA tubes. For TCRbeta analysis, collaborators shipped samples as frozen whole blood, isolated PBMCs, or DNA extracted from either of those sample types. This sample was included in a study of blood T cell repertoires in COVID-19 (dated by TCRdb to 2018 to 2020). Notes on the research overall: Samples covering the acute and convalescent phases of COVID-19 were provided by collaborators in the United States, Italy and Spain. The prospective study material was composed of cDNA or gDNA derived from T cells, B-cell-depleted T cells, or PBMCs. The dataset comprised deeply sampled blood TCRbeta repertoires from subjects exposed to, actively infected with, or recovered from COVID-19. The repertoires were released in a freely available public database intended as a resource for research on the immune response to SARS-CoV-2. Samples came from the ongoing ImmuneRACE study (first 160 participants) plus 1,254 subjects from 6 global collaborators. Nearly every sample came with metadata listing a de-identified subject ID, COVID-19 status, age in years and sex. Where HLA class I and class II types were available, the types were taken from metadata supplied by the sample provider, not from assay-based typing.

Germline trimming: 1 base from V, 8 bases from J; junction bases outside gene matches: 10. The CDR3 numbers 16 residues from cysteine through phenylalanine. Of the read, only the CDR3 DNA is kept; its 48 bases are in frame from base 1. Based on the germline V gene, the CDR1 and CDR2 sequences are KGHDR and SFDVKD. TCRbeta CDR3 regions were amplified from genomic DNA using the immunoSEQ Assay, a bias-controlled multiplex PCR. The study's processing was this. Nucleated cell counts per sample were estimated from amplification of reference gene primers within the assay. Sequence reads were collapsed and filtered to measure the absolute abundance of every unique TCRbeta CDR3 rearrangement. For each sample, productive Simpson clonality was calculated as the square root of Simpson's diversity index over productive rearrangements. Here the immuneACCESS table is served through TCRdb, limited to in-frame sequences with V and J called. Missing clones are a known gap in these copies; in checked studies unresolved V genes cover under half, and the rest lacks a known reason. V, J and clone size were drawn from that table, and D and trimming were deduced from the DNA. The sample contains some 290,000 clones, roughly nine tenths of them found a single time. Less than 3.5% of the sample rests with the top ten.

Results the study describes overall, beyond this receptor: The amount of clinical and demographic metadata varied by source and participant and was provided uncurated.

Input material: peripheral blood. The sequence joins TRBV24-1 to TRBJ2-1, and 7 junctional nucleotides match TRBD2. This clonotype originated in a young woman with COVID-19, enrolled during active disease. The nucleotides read TGTGCCACCAGTGATTTTGACGGCGGGAGTCAGGATGAGCAGTTCTTC. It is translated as CATSDFDGGSQDEQFF.